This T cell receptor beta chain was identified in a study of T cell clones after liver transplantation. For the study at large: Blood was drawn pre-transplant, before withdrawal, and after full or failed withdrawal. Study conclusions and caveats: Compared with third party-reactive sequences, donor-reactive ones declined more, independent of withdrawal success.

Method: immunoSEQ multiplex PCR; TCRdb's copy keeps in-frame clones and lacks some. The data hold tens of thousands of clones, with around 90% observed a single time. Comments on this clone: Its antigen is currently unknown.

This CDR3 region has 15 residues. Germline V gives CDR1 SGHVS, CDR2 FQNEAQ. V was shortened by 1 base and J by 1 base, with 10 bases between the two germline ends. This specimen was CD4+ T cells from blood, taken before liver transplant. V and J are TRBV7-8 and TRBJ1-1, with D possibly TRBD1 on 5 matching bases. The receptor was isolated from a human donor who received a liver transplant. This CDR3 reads CASSLGGAQNTEAFF. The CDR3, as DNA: TGTGCCAGCAGCTTAGGAGGGGCGCAGAACACTGAAGCTTTCTTT.